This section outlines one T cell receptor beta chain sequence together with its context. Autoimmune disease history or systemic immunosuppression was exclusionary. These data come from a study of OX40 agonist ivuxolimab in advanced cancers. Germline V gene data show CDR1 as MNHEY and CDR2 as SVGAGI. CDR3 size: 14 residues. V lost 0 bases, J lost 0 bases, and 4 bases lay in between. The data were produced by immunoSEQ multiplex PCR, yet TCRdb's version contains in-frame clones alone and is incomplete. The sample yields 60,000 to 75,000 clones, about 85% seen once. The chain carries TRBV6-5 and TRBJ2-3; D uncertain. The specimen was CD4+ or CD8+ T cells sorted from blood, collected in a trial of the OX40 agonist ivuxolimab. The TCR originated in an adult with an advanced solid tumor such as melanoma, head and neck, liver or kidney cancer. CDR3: CASSYSGSTDTQYF. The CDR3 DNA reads TGTGCCAGCAGTTACTCGGGTAGCACAGATACGCAGTATTTT.